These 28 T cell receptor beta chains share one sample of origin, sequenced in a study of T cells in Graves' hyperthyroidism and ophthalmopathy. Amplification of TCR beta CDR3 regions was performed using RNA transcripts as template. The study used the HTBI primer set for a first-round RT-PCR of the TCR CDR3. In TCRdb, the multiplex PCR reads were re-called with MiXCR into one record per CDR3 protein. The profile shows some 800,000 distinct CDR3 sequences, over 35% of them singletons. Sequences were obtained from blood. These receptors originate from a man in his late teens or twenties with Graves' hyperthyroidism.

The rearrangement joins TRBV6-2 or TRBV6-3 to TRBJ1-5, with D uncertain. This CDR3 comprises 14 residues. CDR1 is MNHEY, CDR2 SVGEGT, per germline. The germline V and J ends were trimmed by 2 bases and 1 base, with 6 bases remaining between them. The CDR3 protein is CASSYVKSNQPQHF. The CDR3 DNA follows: TGTGCCAGCAGTTACGTCAAGAGCAATCAGCCCCAGCATTTT.

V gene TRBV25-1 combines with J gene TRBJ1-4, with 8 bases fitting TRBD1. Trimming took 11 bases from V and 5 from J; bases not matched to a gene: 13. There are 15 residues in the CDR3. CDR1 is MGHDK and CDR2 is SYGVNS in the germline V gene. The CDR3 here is CAWSDTRTGNEKLFF. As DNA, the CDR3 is TGTGCCTGGAGTGATACGAGGACAGGGAATGAAAAACTGTTTTTT.

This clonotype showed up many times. DNA for the CDR3: TGTGCCACCAGCAGAGGACAGGGCCCCCTGTCGACCCAGTACTTC. This codes for CATSRGQGPLSTQYF. This rearrangement joins TRBV15 to TRBJ2-5, with TRBD1 matching 7 bases. The V and J ends lost 1 base and 7 bases, in that order; junction bases with no gene match: 9. CDR1 and CDR2 (germline): LNHNV, YYDKDF (reference sequence). CDR3 size: 15 residues.

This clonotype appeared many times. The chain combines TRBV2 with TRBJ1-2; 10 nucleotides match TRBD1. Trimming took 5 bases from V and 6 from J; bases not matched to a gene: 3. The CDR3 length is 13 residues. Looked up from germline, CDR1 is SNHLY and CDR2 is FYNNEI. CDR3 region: CASSPDRGHGYTF. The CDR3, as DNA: TGTGCCAGCAGTCCCGACAGGGGGCATGGCTACACCTTC.

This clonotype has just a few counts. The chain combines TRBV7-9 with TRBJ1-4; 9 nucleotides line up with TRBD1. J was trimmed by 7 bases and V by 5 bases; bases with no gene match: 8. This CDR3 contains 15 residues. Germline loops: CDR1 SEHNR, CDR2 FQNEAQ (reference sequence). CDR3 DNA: TGTGCCAGCAGCATAACGGACAGGGGTTCTGAAAAACTGTTTTTT. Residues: CASSITDRGSEKLFF.

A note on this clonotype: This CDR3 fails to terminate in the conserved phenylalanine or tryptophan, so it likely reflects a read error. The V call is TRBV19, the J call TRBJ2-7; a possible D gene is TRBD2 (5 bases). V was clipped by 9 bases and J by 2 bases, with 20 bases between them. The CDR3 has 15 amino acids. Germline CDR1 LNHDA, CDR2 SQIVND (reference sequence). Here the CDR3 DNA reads TGTGCCAGCAGCCACACCTTTCGAGGGACCTACGAGCAGTACTCC. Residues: CASSHTFRGTYEQYS.

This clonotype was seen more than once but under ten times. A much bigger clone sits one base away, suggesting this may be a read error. CDR3 in amino acids: CATSSGSSGYTF. The CDR3 DNA reads as TGTGCCACCAGCAGCGGCTCATCCGGCTACACCTTC. The genes are TRBV15 and TRBJ1-2; no clear D. Trimming left V 3 bases short and J 8 bases short, with 10 bases between. Germline CDR1 is LNHNV and CDR2 is YYDKDF (reference sequence). CDR3 length: 12 residues.

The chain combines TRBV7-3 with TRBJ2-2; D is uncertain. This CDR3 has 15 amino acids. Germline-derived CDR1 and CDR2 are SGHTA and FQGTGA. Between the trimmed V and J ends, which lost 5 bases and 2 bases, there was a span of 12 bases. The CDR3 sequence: CASSPIAANTGELFF. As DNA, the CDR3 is TGTGCCAGCAGCCCTATCGCCGCCAACACCGGGGAGCTGTTTTTT.

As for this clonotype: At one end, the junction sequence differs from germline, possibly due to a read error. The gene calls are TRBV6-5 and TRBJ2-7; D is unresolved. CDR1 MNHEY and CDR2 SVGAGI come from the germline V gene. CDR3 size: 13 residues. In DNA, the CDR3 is TGTGCCATCAGTTACTCCGGAACCTACGAGCAGTACTTC. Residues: CAISYSGTYEQYF.

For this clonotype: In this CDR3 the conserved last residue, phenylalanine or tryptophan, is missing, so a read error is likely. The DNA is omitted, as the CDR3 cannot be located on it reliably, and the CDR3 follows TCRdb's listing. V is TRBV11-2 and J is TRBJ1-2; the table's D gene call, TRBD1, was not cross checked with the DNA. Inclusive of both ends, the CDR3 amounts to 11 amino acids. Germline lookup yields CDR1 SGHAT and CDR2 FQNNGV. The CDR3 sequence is CASSFPGGRPP.

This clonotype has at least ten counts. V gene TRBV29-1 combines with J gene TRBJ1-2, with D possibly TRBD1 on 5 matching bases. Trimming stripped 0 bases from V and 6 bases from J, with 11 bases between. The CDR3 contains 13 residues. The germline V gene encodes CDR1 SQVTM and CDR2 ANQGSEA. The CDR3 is CSVEDHTQDGYTF. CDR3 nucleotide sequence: TGCAGCGTTGAAGATCACACACAGGATGGCTACACCTTC.

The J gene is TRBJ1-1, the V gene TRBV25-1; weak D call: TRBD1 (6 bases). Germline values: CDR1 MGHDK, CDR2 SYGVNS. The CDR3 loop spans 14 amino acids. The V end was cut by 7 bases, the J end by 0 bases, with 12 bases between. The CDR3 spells CASKRTAMNTEAFF. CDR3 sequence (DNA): TGTGCCAGCAAGCGGACAGCCATGAACACTGAAGCTTTCTTT.

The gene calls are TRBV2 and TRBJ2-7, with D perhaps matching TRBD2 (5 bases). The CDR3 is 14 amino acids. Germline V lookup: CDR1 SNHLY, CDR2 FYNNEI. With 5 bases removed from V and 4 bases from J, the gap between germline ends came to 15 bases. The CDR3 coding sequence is TGTGCCAGCAGTATAGAGGGATTGCGGTACGAGCAGTACTTC. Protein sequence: CASSIEGLRYEQYF.

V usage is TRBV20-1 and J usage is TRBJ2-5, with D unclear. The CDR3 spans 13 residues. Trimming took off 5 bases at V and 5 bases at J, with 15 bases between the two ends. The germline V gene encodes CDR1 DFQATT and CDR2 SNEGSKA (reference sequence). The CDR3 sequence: CSAPQDGLETQYF. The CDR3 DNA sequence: TGCAGTGCTCCTCAGGACGGATTGGAGACCCAGTACTTC.

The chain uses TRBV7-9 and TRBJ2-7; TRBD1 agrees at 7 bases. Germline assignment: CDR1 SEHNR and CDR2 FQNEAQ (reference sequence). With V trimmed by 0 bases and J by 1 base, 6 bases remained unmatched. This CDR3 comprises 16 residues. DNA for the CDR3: TGTGCCAGCAGCTTAGCTATCTCAGGGGGTTCCTACGAGCAGTACTTC. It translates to CASSLAISGGSYEQYF.

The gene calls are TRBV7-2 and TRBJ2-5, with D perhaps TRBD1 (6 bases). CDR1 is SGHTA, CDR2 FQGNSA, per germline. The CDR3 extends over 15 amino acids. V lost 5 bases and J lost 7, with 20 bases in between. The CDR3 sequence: CASSPWTVYGGTQYF. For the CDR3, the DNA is TGTGCCAGCAGCCCTTGGACAGTGTATGGAGGGACCCAGTACTTC.

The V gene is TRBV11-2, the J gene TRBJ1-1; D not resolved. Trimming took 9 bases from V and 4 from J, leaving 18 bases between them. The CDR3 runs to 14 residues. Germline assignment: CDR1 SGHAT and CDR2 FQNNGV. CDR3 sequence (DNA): TGTGCCAGTAGTAGAGATTGGACGGGCACTGAAGCTTTCTTT. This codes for CASSRDWTGTEAFF.

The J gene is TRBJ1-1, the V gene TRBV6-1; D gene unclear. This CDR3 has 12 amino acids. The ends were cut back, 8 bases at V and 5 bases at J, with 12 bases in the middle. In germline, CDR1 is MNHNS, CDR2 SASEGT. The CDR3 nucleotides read TGTGCCAGCGCAGAGGAGTATACTGAAGCTTTCTTT. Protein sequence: CASAEEYTEAFF.

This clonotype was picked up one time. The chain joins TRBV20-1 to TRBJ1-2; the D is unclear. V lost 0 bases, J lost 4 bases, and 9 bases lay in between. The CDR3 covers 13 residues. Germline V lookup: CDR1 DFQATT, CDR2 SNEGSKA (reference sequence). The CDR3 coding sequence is TGCAGTGCTAGAGATGGAATTGTCTATGGCTACACCTTC. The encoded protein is CSARDGIVYGYTF.

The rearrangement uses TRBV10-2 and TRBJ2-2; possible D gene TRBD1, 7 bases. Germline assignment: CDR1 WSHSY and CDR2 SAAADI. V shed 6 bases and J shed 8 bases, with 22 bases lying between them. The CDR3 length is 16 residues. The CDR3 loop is CASRHPRLDRAGELFF. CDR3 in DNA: TGCGCCAGCAGACATCCCCGACTAGACAGGGCGGGGGAGCTGTTTTTT.

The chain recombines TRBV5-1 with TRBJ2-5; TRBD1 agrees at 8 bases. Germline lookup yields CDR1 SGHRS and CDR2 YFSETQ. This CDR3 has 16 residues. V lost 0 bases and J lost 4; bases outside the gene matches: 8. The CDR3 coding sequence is TGCGCCAGCAGCTTGGCCCCAGGGGGCTTAGGAGAGACCCAGTACTTC. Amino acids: CASSLAPGGLGETQYF.

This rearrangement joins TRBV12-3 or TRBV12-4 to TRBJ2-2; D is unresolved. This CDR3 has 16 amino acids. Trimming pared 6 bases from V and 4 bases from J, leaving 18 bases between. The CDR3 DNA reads TGTGCCAGCAGCCCCTCCTTTCGTTTGGGCACCGGGGAGCTGTTTTTT. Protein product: CASSPSFRLGTGELFF.

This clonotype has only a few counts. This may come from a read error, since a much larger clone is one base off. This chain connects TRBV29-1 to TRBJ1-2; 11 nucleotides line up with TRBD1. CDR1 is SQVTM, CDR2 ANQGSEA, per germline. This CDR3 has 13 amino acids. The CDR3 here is CSVDGSGTGGSYF. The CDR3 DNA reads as TGCAGCGTTGACGGCTCCGGGACAGGGGGGTCCTACTTC. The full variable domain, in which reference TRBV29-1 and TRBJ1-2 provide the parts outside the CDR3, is SAVISQKPSRDICQRGTSLTIQCQVDSQVTMMFWYRQQPGQSLTLIATANQGSEATYESGFVIDKFPISRPNLTFSTLTVSNMSPEDSSIYLCSVDGSGTGGSYFGSGTRLTVV.

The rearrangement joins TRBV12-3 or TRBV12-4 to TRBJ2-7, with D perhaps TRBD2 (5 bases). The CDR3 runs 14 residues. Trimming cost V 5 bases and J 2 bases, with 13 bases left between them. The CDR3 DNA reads TGTGCCAGCAGTCCCCCGCGGGCTACCTACGAGCAGTACTTC. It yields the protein CASSPPRATYEQYF.

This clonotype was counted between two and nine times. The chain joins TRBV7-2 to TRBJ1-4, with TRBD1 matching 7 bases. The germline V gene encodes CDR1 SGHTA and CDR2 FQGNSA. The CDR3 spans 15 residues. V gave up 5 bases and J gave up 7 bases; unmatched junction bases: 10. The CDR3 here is CASSVQGGAGEKLFF. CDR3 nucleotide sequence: TGTGCCAGCAGCGTCCAAGGGGGCGCCGGTGAAAAACTGTTTTTT.

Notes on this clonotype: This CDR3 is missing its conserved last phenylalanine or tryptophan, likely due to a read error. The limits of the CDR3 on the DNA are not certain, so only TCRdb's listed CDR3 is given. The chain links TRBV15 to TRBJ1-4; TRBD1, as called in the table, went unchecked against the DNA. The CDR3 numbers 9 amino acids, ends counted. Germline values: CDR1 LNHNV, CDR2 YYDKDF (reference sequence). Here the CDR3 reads CATSRDLGQ.

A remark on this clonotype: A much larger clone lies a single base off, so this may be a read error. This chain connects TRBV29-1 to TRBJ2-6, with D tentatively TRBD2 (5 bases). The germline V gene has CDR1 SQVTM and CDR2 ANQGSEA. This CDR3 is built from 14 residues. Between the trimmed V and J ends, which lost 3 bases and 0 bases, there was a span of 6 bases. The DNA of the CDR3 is TGCAGCGTTGAGGGGAGCTCTGGGGCCAACGTCCTGACTTTC. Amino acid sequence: CSVEGSSGANVLTF. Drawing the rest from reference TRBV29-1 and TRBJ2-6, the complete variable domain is SAVISQKPSRDICQRGTSLTIQCQVDSQVTMMFWYRQQPGQSLTLIATANQGSEATYESGFVIDKFPISRPNLTFSTLTVSNMSPEDSSIYLCSVEGSSGANVLTFGAGSRLTVL.

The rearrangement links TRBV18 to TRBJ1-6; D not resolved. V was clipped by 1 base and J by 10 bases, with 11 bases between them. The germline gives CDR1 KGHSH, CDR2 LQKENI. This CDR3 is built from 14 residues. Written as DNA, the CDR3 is TGTGCCAGCTCACCACGGGCAAAGAGATCACCCCTCCACTTT. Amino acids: CASSPRAKRSPLHF. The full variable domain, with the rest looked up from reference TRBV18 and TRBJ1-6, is NAGVMQNPRHLVRRRGQEARLRCSPMKGHSHVYWYRQLPEEGLKFMVYLQKENIIDESGMPKERFSAEFPKEGPSILRIQQVVRGDSAAYFCASSPRAKRSPLHFGNGTRLTVT.